What follows is one TCR beta chain and its context. V lost 1 base and J 0 bases, leaving 7 bases between the germline ends. There are 16 residues in the CDR3. The V gene's germline CDR1 is LGHDT and CDR2 YNNKEL (reference sequence). The source of the sample is a study of blood T cell repertoires in COVID-19. Method: immunoSEQ multiplex PCR; TCRdb's copy keeps in-frame clones and lacks some. The repertoire holds some 120,000 clones, with roughly four fifths as singletons. This TCR was recovered from a woman aged 60-70 years with acute or convalescent COVID-19. This chain uses TRBV3-1 (or the pseudogene TRBV3-2) with TRBJ2-6; D gene unclear. The sample taken for sequencing was peripheral blood. The CDR3 coding sequence is TGTGCCAGCAGCCAAGGTATGAGCTCTGGGGCCAACGTCCTGACTTTC. Translating gives CASSQGMSSGANVLTF.